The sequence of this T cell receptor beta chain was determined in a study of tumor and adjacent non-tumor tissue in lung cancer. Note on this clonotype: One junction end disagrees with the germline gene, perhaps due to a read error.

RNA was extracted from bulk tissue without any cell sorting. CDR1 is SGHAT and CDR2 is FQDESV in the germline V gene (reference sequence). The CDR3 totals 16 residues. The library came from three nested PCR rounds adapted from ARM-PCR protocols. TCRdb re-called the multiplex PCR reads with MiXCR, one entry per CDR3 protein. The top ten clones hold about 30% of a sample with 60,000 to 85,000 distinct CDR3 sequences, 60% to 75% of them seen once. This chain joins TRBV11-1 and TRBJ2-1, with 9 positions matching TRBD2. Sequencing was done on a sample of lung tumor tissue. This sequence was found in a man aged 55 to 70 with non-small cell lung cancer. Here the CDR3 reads CGSSPGTRGGYNERFF. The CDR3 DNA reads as TGCGGCAGCAGTCCAGGGACGCGGGGGGGATACAATGAGCGGTTCTTC.